Below, 18 T cell receptor beta chains from the same sample are listed, as sequenced in a study of identical twins. TCRdb called the 5' RACE reads again in MiXCR, with one record for every CDR3 protein. The sample consists of around 1.7 million distinct CDR3 sequences, less than 40% of them appearing once. The source material was cord blood. The source is a newborn girl in good health.

Only a few counts were recorded for this clonotype. The gene calls are TRBV20-1 and TRBJ1-5, with D possibly being TRBD1 (5 bases). In germline, CDR1 is DFQATT, CDR2 SNEGSKA (reference sequence). The CDR3 sequence is 15 residues long. Trimming pared 3 bases from V and 2 bases from J, leaving 14 bases between. The CDR3 here is CSASRGAWGNQPQHF. CDR3 sequence (DNA): TGCAGTGCTAGTCGAGGGGCTTGGGGCAATCAGCCCCAGCATTTT.

The V gene is TRBV29-1, the J gene TRBJ1-1; no reliable D call. V lost 4 bases to trimming and J lost 3 bases, with 12 bases between them. The CDR3 covers 13 residues. Germline loops: CDR1 SQVTM, CDR2 ANQGSEA. This CDR3 is CSVGRGRDTEAFF. The CDR3 bases are TGCAGCGTTGGCCGGGGAAGGGACACTGAAGCTTTCTTT.

This clonotype occurred a few times. CDR3 sequence: CASMDRKNIQYF. The CDR3 nucleotides read TGTGCCAGCATGGACAGGAAAAACATTCAGTACTTC. The V call is TRBV6-2 or TRBV6-3, the J call TRBJ2-4; TRBD1 aligns across 7 bases. V shed 7 bases, J shed 4 bases, and the junction held 1 base outside the gene matches. The CDR3 is 12 residues long. Germline CDR1 is MNHEY and CDR2 is SVGEGT.

This rearrangement joins TRBV7-9 to TRBJ1-2, with 7 bases that match TRBD1. CDR1 and CDR2 from the germline V gene are SEHNR and FQNEAQ (reference sequence). The CDR3 consists of 15 residues. V was pared by 4 bases and J by 3 bases, with 8 bases of the junction left unmatched. CDR3 DNA: TGTGCCAGCAGCTCAGAGCGGGACAGCCACTATGGCTACACCTTC. Protein sequence: CASSSERDSHYGYTF.

The chain couples TRBV7-2 to TRBJ2-1; the match to TRBD2 covers 7 bases. V dropped 2 bases and J dropped 10; count of bases not matched to a gene: 20. The CDR3 is 18 amino acids. Germline V gene sequence: CDR1 SGHTA, CDR2 FQGNSA. In nucleotides, the CDR3 is TGTGCCAGCAGCTTAAGAATTGGATACCCTTTGAGGGAGGGGGAGCAGTTCTTC. As protein: CASSLRIGYPLREGEQFF. The full variable domain, rest sourced from reference TRBV7-2 and TRBJ2-1, is GAGVSQSPSNKVTEKGKDVELRCDPISGHTALYWYRQSLGQGLEFLIYFQGNSAPDKSGLPSDRFSAERTGGSVSTLTIQRTQQEDSAVYLCASSLRIGYPLREGEQFFGPGTRLTVL.

This clonotype was seen only a few times. The chain employs TRBV18 and TRBJ1-1; D is perhaps TRBD1 (5 bases). V lost 3 bases to trimming and J lost 5 bases, with 19 bases between them. In germline, CDR1 is KGHSH, CDR2 LQKENI. The CDR3 covers 16 residues. CDR3 nucleotides: TGTGCCAGCTCACCCGGAAGACAGATTAGGTCTACTGAAGCTTTCTTT. Translating gives CASSPGRQIRSTEAFF.

The CDR3 loop reads CASSTTSAYNEQFF. CDR3 sequence (DNA): TGTGCCAGCAGTACTACGTCAGCTTACAATGAGCAGTTCTTC. The J gene is TRBJ2-1, the V gene TRBV12-3 or TRBV12-4; no definite D call. Trimming took 5 bases from V and 4 from J, leaving 12 bases between them. This CDR3 contains 14 residues.

In this sample, this clonotype turned up a few times. The chain carries TRBV28 and TRBJ1-4; 7 bases match TRBD1. Trimming took 4 bases from V and 8 from J; bases not matched to a gene: 7. The germline V gene has CDR1 MDHEN and CDR2 SYDVKM. This CDR3 region has 14 residues. The CDR3 bases are TGTGCCAGCAGTTCTGGGCAGGGGGTGGAAAAACTGTTTTTT. This translates into CASSSGQGVEKLFF.

The J gene is TRBJ1-6, the V gene TRBV20-1; weak D call: TRBD1 (5 bases). CDR3 length: 13 amino acids. Trimming removed 6 bases at V and 9 bases at J, with 15 bases between. CDR1 and CDR2 (germline): DFQATT, SNEGSKA (reference sequence). CDR3 bases: TGCAGTGCGCAACAGGCAGTCCGTTCACCCCTCCACTTT. Amino acids: CSAQQAVRSPLHF.

There are a few counts of this clonotype. The chain recombines TRBV30 with TRBJ1-2, with a possible D match to TRBD1 (6 bases). The length of the CDR3 is 12 residues. Between the trimmed V and J ends, which lost 3 bases and 2 bases, there was a span of 7 bases. CDR1 is GTSNPN, CDR2 SVGIG, per germline (reference sequence). CDR3 region: CAWRGQNYGYTF. CDR3 DNA sequence: TGTGCCTGGAGGGGACAAAACTATGGCTACACCTTC.

Written as DNA, the CDR3 is TGCAGCGCGGGACATAGCTCTGGAAACACCATATATTTT. It specifies CSAGHSSGNTIYF. The chain links TRBV29-1 to TRBJ1-3; D possibly corresponds to TRBD1 (6 bases). Germline V CDR1 and CDR2: SQVTM, ANQGSEA. Between the trimmed V and J ends, which lost 7 bases and 0 bases, there was a span of 10 bases. The CDR3 is 13 amino acids.

This chain links TRBV20-1 with TRBJ2-1, with D perhaps TRBD2 (5 bases). This CDR3 is built from 13 residues. The V gene lost 2 bases and the J gene lost 3 bases, with 8 bases spanning the gap. CDR1 is DFQATT and CDR2 is SNEGSKA in the germline V gene (reference sequence). CDR3 nucleotides: TGCAGTGCTAGATCAGCGGTCTACAATGAGCAGTTCTTC. Protein sequence: CSARSAVYNEQFF.

This clonotype occurred a few times. This chain uses TRBV3-1 with TRBJ2-3; no clear D. Germline CDR1 LGHDT, CDR2 YNNKEL (reference sequence). The CDR3 has 16 residues. The V end was cut by 0 bases, the J end by 2 bases, with 12 bases between. This chain's CDR3 is CASSQDGDSPTDTQYF. The CDR3 DNA sequence: TGTGCCAGCAGCCAAGATGGGGATTCACCCACAGATACGCAGTATTTT.

The chain joins TRBV27 to TRBJ1-4; possibly TRBD1 for D (6 bases). The CDR3 spans 18 residues. The germline V gene encodes CDR1 MNHEY and CDR2 SMNVEV (reference sequence). V was clipped by 2 bases and J by 7 bases, with 23 bases between them. The CDR3 DNA reads as TGTGCCAGCAGTTTAGGCTTCGGGGGGGGCAAGAGGGGTGAAAAACTGTTTTTT. This gives the protein CASSLGFGGGKRGEKLFF.

This clonotype was recorded a few times. The chain has TRBV4-2 and TRBJ2-3; D is possibly TRBD2 (6 bases). Germline CDR1 reads LGHNA; CDR2 reads YNFKEQ. V lost 3 bases, J lost 0 bases, and 13 bases lay in between. This CDR3 spans 16 amino acids. The CDR3 DNA reads TGTGCCAGCAGCCACTCGGGGGTCCCTAGCACAGATACGCAGTATTTT. This gives the protein CASSHSGVPSTDTQYF.

This chain uses TRBV20-1 with TRBJ1-2; TRBD1 matches at 11 bases. In germline, CDR1 is DFQATT, CDR2 SNEGSKA (reference sequence). The CDR3 length is 15 residues. The V and J ends lost 5 bases and 4 bases, in that order; junction bases with no gene match: 9. DNA for the CDR3: TGCAGTGCTTGGTCGGACAGGGGGCTGAGCTATGGCTACACCTTC. Translated, it gives CSAWSDRGLSYGYTF.

This clonotype showed up just a few times. The V gene is TRBV11-2, the J gene TRBJ2-1; 7 nucleotides line up with TRBD2. This CDR3 is 15 amino acids long. The germline V gene has CDR1 SGHAT and CDR2 FQNNGV. With 0 bases clipped from V and 4 bases from J, the junction kept 3 bases outside the gene matches. CDR3 in DNA: TGTGCCAGCAGCTTAGATCAGGGAGGGTACAATGAGCAGTTCTTC. Protein sequence: CASSLDQGGYNEQFF.

This clonotype has ten or more counts. V is TRBV29-1 and J is TRBJ2-3; TRBD2 aligns across 13 bases. The CDR3 spans 17 residues. With V trimmed by 1 base and J by 6 bases, 10 bases remained unmatched. CDR1 and CDR2 from the germline V gene are SQVTM and ANQGSEA. The CDR3 DNA reads TGCAGCGTTGAAGGCAGGAGACTAGCGGGGGGAAGGGATACGCAGTATTTT. Its translation: CSVEGRRLAGGRDTQYF.